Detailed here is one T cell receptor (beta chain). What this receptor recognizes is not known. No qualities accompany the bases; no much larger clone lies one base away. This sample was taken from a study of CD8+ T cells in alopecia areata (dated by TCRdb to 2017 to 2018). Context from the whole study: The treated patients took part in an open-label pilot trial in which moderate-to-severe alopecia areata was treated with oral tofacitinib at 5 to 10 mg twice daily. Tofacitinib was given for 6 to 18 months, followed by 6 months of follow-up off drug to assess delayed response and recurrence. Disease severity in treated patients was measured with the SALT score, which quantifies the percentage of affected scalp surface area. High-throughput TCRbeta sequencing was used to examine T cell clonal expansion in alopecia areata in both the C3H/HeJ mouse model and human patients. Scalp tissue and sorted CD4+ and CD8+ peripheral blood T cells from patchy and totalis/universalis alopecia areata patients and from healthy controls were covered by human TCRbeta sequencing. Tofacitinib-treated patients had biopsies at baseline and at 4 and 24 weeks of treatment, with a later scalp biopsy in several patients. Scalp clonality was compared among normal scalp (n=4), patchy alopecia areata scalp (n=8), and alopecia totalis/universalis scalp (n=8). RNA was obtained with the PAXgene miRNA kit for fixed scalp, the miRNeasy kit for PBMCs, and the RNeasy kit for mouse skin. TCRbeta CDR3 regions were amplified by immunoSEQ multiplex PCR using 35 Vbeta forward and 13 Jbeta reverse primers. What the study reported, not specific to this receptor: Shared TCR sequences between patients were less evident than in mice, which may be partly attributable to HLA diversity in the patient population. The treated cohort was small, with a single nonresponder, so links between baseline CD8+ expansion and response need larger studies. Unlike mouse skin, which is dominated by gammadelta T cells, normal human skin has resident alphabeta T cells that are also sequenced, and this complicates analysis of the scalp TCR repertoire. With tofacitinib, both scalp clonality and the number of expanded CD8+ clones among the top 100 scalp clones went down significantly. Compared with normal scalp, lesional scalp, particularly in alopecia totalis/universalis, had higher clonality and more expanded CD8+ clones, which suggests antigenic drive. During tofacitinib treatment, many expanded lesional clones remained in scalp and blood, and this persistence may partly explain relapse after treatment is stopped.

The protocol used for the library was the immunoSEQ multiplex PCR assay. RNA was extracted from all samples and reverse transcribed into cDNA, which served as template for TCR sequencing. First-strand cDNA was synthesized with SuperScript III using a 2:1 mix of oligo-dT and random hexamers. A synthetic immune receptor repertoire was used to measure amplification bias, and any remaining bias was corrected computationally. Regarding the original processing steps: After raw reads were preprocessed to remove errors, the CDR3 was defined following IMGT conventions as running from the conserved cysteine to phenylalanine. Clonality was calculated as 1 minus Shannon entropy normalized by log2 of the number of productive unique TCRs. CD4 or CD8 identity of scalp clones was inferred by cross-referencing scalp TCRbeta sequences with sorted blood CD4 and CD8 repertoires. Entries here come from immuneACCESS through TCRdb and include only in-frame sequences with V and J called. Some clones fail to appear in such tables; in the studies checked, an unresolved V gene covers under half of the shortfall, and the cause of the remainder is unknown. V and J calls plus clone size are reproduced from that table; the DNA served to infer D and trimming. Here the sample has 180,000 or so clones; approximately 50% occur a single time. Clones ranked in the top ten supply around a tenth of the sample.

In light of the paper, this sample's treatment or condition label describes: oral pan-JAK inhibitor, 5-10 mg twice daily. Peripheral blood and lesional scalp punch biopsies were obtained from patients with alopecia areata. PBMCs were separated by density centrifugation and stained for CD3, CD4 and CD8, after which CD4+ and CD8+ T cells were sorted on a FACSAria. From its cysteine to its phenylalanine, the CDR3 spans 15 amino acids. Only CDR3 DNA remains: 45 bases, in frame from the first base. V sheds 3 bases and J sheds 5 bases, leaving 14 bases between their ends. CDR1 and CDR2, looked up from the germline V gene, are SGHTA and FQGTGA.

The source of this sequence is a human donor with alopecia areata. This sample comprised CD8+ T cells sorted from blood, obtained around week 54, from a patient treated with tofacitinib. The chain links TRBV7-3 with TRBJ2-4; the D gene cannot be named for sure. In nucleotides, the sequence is TGTGCCAGCAGCTTTAGGCCCTCCGGTCAAAACATTCAGTACTTC. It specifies CASSFRPSGQNIQYF.